These 22 T cell receptor beta chains came from one sample sequenced in a study of STAT5B mutations in CD4+ large granular lymphocyte leukemia. Using immunoSEQ multiplex PCR, the repertoire was profiled, and TCRdb retains in-frame clones only, with some absent. Of approximately 30,000 clones in the sample, over 65% were seen once. Input material: CD4+ T cells from blood buffy coats. The receptor source for this set is a human donor in good health.

The chain links TRBV7-2 to TRBJ2-4; D is perhaps TRBD2 (6 bases). The V and J ends lost 0 bases and 6 bases respectively, with 9 bases between them. The germline gives CDR1 SGHTA, CDR2 FQGNSA. The CDR3 is 14 amino acids. Here the CDR3 reads CASSLALGGNIQYF. DNA of the CDR3: TGTGCCAGCAGCTTAGCCCTCGGGGGAAACATTCAGTACTTC.

V is TRBV5-1 and J is TRBJ2-7; D is undetermined. Germline V gene sequence: CDR1 SGHRS, CDR2 YFSETQ. There are 15 residues in the CDR3. The V gene lost 0 bases and the J gene lost 0 bases, with 10 bases spanning the gap. CDR3 sequence: CASSLEFPSSYEQYF. CDR3 nucleotides: TGCGCCAGCAGCTTGGAGTTCCCGAGCTCCTACGAGCAGTACTTC.

This sequence joins TRBV5-6 and TRBJ1-1; perhaps TRBD1 as D (6 bases). The V and J ends lost 6 bases and 3 bases respectively, with 15 bases between them. Looked up from germline, CDR1 is SGHDT and CDR2 is YYEEEE. The CDR3 has 14 residues. The CDR3 region has the DNA TGTGCCAGCATCTGGACAGCCGGTTACACTGAAGCTTTCTTT. Protein: CASIWTAGYTEAFF.

The CDR3 DNA is TGTGCCAGCAGTCAACCCGGACTAGCGAGGAGCGAGCAGTACTTC. Translated, it gives CASSQPGLARSEQYF. The chain carries TRBV27 and TRBJ2-7, with 9 bases aligning to TRBD2. The CDR3 has 15 amino acids. Germline assignment: CDR1 MNHEY and CDR2 SMNVEV (reference sequence). V dropped 5 bases and J dropped 6; count of bases not matched to a gene: 11.

V is TRBV5-1 and J is TRBJ1-4, with 7 nucleotides matching TRBD1. CDR1 SGHRS and CDR2 YFSETQ come from the germline V gene. The CDR3 totals 15 residues. Losses at the gene ends were 7 bases for V and 8 bases for J; bases not matched to a gene: 14. The CDR3: CASAEGAQGREKLFF. CDR3 DNA sequence: TGCGCCAGCGCCGAGGGGGCACAGGGAAGGGAAAAACTGTTTTTT.

As to this clone: The junction departs from germline at one end; a sequencing error may be responsible. The chain has TRBV10-3 and TRBJ2-3; 9 nucleotides line up with TRBD2. CDR3 length: 14 residues. CDR1 and CDR2 from the germline V gene are ENHRY and SYGVKD. The CDR3 DNA reads as TGTGCCAACCGGCCTAGCGGGGACACACATACGCAGTATTTT. This codes for CANRPSGDTHTQYF.

The V gene is TRBV7-2, the J gene TRBJ1-5; unclear D gene. This CDR3 contains 13 residues. Trimming shortened V by 4 bases and J by 4 bases, and 8 bases separated the two germline ends. Germline assignment: CDR1 SGHTA and CDR2 FQGNSA. In DNA form, the CDR3 reads TGTGCCAGCAGCTCCAGAGCGAATCAGCCCCAGCATTTT. The encoded protein is CASSSRANQPQHF.

The gene calls are TRBV5-6 and TRBJ2-1; D remains ambiguous. Germline assignment: CDR1 SGHDT and CDR2 YYEEEE. The CDR3 totals 16 residues. V lost 0 bases to trimming and J lost 3 bases, with 13 bases between them. The CDR3 reads CASSLAGVFGYNEQFF. The CDR3 coding sequence is TGTGCCAGCAGCTTGGCCGGTGTATTCGGCTACAATGAGCAGTTCTTC.

V is TRBV5-6 and J is TRBJ2-5; D may match TRBD1 or TRBD2 (5 bases each). The CDR3 consists of 17 residues. Germline CDR1 is SGHDT and CDR2 is YYEEEE. Deletions cut 0 bases from V and 1 base from J, with 16 bases between. The CDR3 sequence is CASSLGGSGTSQETQYF. CDR3 bases: TGTGCCAGCAGCTTGGGGGGGAGCGGAACTAGCCAAGAGACCCAGTACTTC.

The rearrangement joins TRBV15 to TRBJ1-1; the D is unclear. Germline V lookup: CDR1 LNHNV, CDR2 YYDKDF (reference sequence). V shed 4 bases and J shed 4 bases, with 10 bases lying between them. The CDR3 is 13 residues long. The CDR3 loop is CATSTRGGTEAFF. The CDR3, as DNA: TGTGCCACCAGCACCAGAGGCGGCACTGAAGCTTTCTTT.

This chain joins TRBV11-3 and TRBJ2-5; the D call may be TRBD1 or TRBD2 (5 bases each). The germline V and J ends were trimmed by 5 bases and 5 bases, with 15 bases remaining between them. Germline V CDR1 and CDR2: SGHNT, YENEEA. The CDR3 covers 14 residues. The CDR3 DNA sequence: TGTGCCAGCAGCCGACGGGGCACTAGGGAGACCCAGTACTTC. Its translation is CASSRRGTRETQYF.

This clone appeared a few times. This chain joins TRBV7-2 and TRBJ1-5; D may be TRBD1 (5 bases). Trimming took 5 bases from V and 0 from J, leaving 8 bases between them. The CDR3 contains 14 residues. The germline gives CDR1 SGHTA, CDR2 FQGNSA. CDR3 amino acids: CASSIDSSNQPQHF. CDR3 sequence (DNA): TGTGCCAGCAGCATAGACAGTAGCAATCAGCCCCAGCATTTT.

The CDR3 DNA is TGTGCCAGCAGCCATTGGGGTAGCGGGAGCGGGGAGCTGTTTTTT. This codes for CASSHWGSGSGELFF. The V gene is TRBV11-2, the J gene TRBJ2-2; 9 nucleotides agree with TRBD2. CDR3 length: 15 amino acids. V was clipped by 5 bases and J by 7 bases; unmatched bases: 8. Germline-derived CDR1 and CDR2 are SGHAT and FQNNGV.

Written as DNA, the CDR3 is TGTGCCAGCAGCCTTTTAGCGGGGGGTAGCACAGATACGCAGTATTTT. It translates to CASSLLAGGSTDTQYF. The chain recombines TRBV7-3 with TRBJ2-3; TRBD2 aligns across 10 bases. This CDR3 region has 16 residues. The germline V gene encodes CDR1 SGHTA and CDR2 FQGTGA. J gave up 0 bases and V 5 bases, and 5 bases lay outside the gene matches.

The chain joins TRBV18 to TRBJ1-3; perhaps TRBD1 as D (5 bases). There are 16 residues in the CDR3. V lost 3 bases and J 0 bases, leaving 12 bases between the germline ends. Germline V gene sequence: CDR1 KGHSH, CDR2 LQKENI. CDR3 protein: CASSPPDRLSGNTIYF. CDR3 sequence (DNA): TGTGCCAGCTCACCCCCTGACAGACTCTCTGGAAACACCATATATTTT.

The chain is built from TRBV2 and TRBJ2-4; possibly TRBD1 or TRBD2 for D (5 bases each). Germline V gene sequence: CDR1 SNHLY, CDR2 FYNNEI. This CDR3 has 14 amino acids. The V end was cut by 6 bases, the J end by 0 bases, with 9 bases between. The DNA of the CDR3 is TGTGCCAGCAGGGGGCGGGTAGCCAAAAACATTCAGTACTTC. Translating it yields CASRGRVAKNIQYF.

The chain recombines TRBV6-1 with TRBJ2-3; 8 bases are a match to TRBD1. The germline gives CDR1 MNHNS, CDR2 SASEGT. Trimming at V came to 10 bases and at J to 4 bases, leaving 13 bases not matched to a gene. The CDR3 is 15 amino acids. CDR3 in DNA: TGTGCCATCTCAAGACAGGGGATTGGGGCAGATACGCAGTATTTT. This codes for CAISRQGIGADTQYF.

The chain is built from TRBV14 and TRBJ1-2; tentative D call: TRBD1 (5 bases). CDR1 and CDR2 (germline): SGHDN, FVKESK. V lost 4 bases and J 8 bases, leaving 11 bases between the germline ends. This CDR3 is built from 12 residues. The CDR3 sequence is CASSPGGKGYTF. The CDR3 coding sequence is TGTGCCAGCAGCCCCGGGGGGAAAGGCTACACCTTC. Based on the CDR3 plus reference TRBV14 and TRBJ1-2, the full variable domain is EAGVTQFPSHSVIEKGQTVTLRCDPISGHDNLYWYRRVMGKEIKFLLHFVKESKQDESGMPNNRFLAERTGGTYSTLKVQPAELEDSGVYFCASSPGGKGYTFGSGTRLTVV.

The V gene is TRBV5-1, the J gene TRBJ1-1, with unresolved D. This CDR3 region has 14 residues. The germline CDR1 and CDR2 sequences are SGHRS and YFSETQ. The ends were cut back, 3 bases at V and 4 bases at J, with 13 bases in the middle. CDR3 loop: CASSSGPSFTEAFF. Here the CDR3 DNA reads TGCGCCAGCAGCTCCGGGCCAAGCTTCACTGAAGCTTTCTTT.

This clone has just a few counts. The chain links TRBV18 to TRBJ1-1; D is possibly TRBD1 (5 bases). Trimming stripped 6 bases from V and 3 bases from J, with 14 bases between. Germline loops: CDR1 KGHSH, CDR2 LQKENI. The CDR3 is made up of 14 amino acids. The CDR3 nucleotides read TGTGCCAGCTCTCGCCTCCAGGGCGACACTGAAGCTTTCTTT. This translates into CASSRLQGDTEAFF.

This clone has only one observation. The chain links TRBV29-1 to TRBJ2-5, with TRBD2 as a possible D gene (5 bases). The CDR3 spans 13 residues. The germline V and J ends were trimmed by 8 bases and 1 base, with 14 bases remaining between them. CDR1 SQVTM and CDR2 ANQGSEA come from the germline V gene. For the CDR3, the DNA is TGCAGCTCGCGGGTCTCACTCCAAGAGACCCAGTACTTC. Translation gives CSSRVSLQETQYF. Using reference TRBV29-1 and TRBJ2-5 for the parts outside the CDR3, the full variable domain is SAVISQKPSRDICQRGTSLTIQCQVDSQVTMMFWYRQQPGQSLTLIATANQGSEATYESGFVIDKFPISRPNLTFSTLTVSNMSPEDSSIYLCSSRVSLQETQYFGPGTRLLVL.

Sample share makes this clone medium-sized. The rearrangement uses TRBV5-4 and TRBJ1-3; tentatively, D is TRBD1 (5 bases). This CDR3 has 14 amino acids. The V gene's germline CDR1 is SGHNT and CDR2 YYREEE (reference sequence). V was trimmed by 0 bases and J by 3 bases, leaving 7 bases between them. CDR3 nucleotide sequence: TGTGCCAGCAGCTTGGCAGGGAATGGAAACACCATATATTTT. It yields the protein CASSLAGNGNTIYF. The full variable domain, in which reference TRBV5-4 and TRBJ1-3 provide the parts outside the CDR3, is ETGVTQSPTHLIKTRGQQVTLRCSSQSGHNTVSWYQQALGQGPQFIFQYYREEENGRGNFPPRFSGLQFPNYSSELNVNALELDDSALYLCASSLAGNGNTIYFGEGSWLTVV.